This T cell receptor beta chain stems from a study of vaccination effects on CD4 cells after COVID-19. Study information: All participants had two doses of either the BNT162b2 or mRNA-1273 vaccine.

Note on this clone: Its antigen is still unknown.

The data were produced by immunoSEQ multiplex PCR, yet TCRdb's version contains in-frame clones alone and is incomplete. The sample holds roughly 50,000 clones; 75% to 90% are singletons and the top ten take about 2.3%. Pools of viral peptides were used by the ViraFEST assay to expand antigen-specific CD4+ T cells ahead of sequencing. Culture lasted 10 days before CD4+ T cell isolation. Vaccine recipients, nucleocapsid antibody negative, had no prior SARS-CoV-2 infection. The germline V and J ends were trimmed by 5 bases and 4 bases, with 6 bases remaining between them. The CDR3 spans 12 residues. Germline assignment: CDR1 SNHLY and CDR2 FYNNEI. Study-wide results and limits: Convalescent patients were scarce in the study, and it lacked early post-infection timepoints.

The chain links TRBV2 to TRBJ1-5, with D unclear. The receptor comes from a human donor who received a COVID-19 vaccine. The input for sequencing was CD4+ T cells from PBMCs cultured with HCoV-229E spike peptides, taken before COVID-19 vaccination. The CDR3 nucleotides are TGTGCCAGCAGTATAGGGAATCAGCCCCAGCATTTT. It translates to CASSIGNQPQHF.